These T cell receptor beta chains were read from a single sample in a study of CD8+ T cells in alopecia areata. Clones were read by immunoSEQ multiplex PCR, and TCRdb kept only the in-frame ones, dropping some. The sample shows under 250,000 clones, approximately 72% of them seen only once. Here the sequenced sample was CD4+ T cells sorted from blood, taken at week 44, from a patient treated with tofacitinib. The receptor set was obtained from a human donor with alopecia areata. The CDR3 runs from the conserved cysteine through the conserved F or W. The D gene is left open where the match is weak. Size values are once, few and many counts, or a class for expanded clones, and some rows have none.

v_gene	d_gene	j_gene	abundance	CDR3nt	CDR3aa
TRBV28	TRBD1	TRBJ1-2	-	TGTGCCAGCAGGGTAACAGGGGAGAGCCTAACTAACTATGGCTACACCTTC	CASRVTGESLTNYGYTF
TRBV29-1	-	TRBJ1-2	once	TGCAGCGCCACCGGGACGAGAGGCTACACCTTC	CSATGTRGYTF
TRBV20-1	-	TRBJ2-7	-	TGCAGTGCTAGAGGCGGCGACGAGCAGTACTTC	CSARGGDEQYF
TRBV12-5	TRBD1	TRBJ1-5	-	TGTGCTAGTGGTTTGGTACTCGGGACAGGTGGGAGCAATCAGCCCCAGCATTTT	CASGLVLGTGGSNQPQHF
TRBV10-3	TRBD1	TRBJ1-3	many	TGTGCCATCAGTGTTCGAGGGGGCACAGGAAACACCATATATTTT	CAISVRGGTGNTIYF
TRBV5-1	-	TRBJ2-5	few	TGCGCCAGCAGCTTGGACGGCACAGGAACCCCACAGACCCAGTACTTC	CASSLDGTGTPQTQYF
TRBV29-1	-	TRBJ1-1	many	TGCAGCGTTCTCCGGGACAACGGTGAAGCTTTCTTT	CSVLRDNGEAFF
TRBV29-1	TRBD1	TRBJ1-1	-	TGCAGCGTACGGACAGGGGGCACTGAAGCTTTCTTT	CSVRTGGTEAFF
TRBV6-5	-	TRBJ1-5	few	TGTGCCAGCAGTACTCTGGGGCAGAGCAATCAGCCCCAGCATTTT	CASSTLGQSNQPQHF
TRBV9	-	TRBJ2-2	-	TGTGCCAGCAGCGTAGAGGAAAACACCGGGGAGCTGTTTTTT	CASSVEENTGELFF
TRBV7-9	-	TRBJ1-2	-	TGTGCCAGCAGCTTGACACACTCCGGGCCACAGGTCGGCTACACCTTC	CASSLTHSGPQVGYTF
TRBV5-1	-	TRBJ1-5	-	TGCGCCAGCAGCTTGGAAGGGTCGAGCAATCAGCCCCAGCATTTT	CASSLEGSSNQPQHF
TRBV5-6	TRBD2	TRBJ2-1	-	TGTGCCAGCAGCTCTAAGACGGAAGGACTAGCGGTTAACAATGAGCAGTTCTTC	CASSSKTEGLAVNNEQFF
TRBV5-1	TRBD1	TRBJ1-1	-	TGCGCCAGCAGCAGAGACAGGGTTCGGAACACTGAAGCTTTCTTT	CASSRDRVRNTEAFF
TRBV7-2	-	TRBJ1-2	-	TGTGCCAGCAGCTCCGGACAGAACTATGGCTACACCTTC	CASSSGQNYGYTF
TRBV30	TRBD1	TRBJ2-5	-	TGTGCCTGGAGTAGTGGACAGGAAGAGACCCAGTACTTC	CAWSSGQEETQYF
TRBV18	-	TRBJ1-5	-	TGTGCCAGCTCAAACAGGGACCCCAATCAGCCCCAGCATTTT	CASSNRDPNQPQHF
TRBV5-1	TRBD1	TRBJ2-5	-	TGCGCCAGCAGCTTGGGATGGGACAGGGGAGAGACCCAGTACTTC	CASSLGWDRGETQYF
TRBV20-1	-	TRBJ1-2	few	TGCAGTGCTTTCCGGGAACCGGGCTACACCTTC	CSAFREPGYTF
TRBV29-1	TRBD2	TRBJ2-5	-	TGCAGCGTCGCCTCCCCTAGCGGGGGCGTATTATTGGAGACCCAGTACTTC	CSVASPSGGVLLETQYF
TRBV7-3	TRBD2	TRBJ2-1	few	TGTGCCAGCAGCTTACTAGCGGCGGAGTACAATGAGCAGTTCTTC	CASSLLAAEYNEQFF
TRBV29-1	-	TRBJ1-1	-	TGCAGCGTTGAGATGAACACTGAAGCTTTCTTT	CSVEMNTEAFF
TRBV18	TRBD1	TRBJ1-1	-	TGTGCCAGCTCACGCGACAGGGTCGCTGAAGCTTTCTTT	CASSRDRVAEAFF
TRBV7-2	-	TRBJ2-3	-	TGTGCCAGCAGCGAACAGGGTGATACGCAGTATTTT	CASSEQGDTQYF
TRBV9	TRBD2	TRBJ2-1	-	TGTGCCAGCAGCGTAGCTGCGGGGGGGTATGAGCAGTTCTTC	CASSVAAGGYEQFF
TRBV7-2	-	TRBJ2-1	-	TGTGCCAGCGGGGGACGACTCCTCTACAATGAGCAGTTCTTC	CASGGRLLYNEQFF
TRBV7-9	-	TRBJ1-1	-	TGTGCCAGCAGCTTGGCAGGACGGAACACTGAAGCTTTCTTT	CASSLAGRNTEAFF
TRBV5-1	TRBD1	TRBJ1-2	few	TGCGCCAGCAGCTTTGGGACAGGGGGCGACTATGGCTACACCTTC	CASSFGTGGDYGYTF
TRBV7-2	TRBD2	TRBJ2-1	-	TGTGCCAGCAGCCCCGCGGGGGGAAGCTCCTACAATGAGCAGTTCTTC	CASSPAGGSSYNEQFF
TRBV25-1	-	TRBJ2-7	-	TGTGCCAGCAGTGAAAGGGGGGGGCCTCTTAACTACGAGCAGTACTTC	CASSERGGPLNYEQYF
TRBV29-1	-	TRBJ2-6	once	TGCAGCGTTTCACACGGAGCTGGGGCCAACGTCCTGACTTTC	CSVSHGAGANVLTF
TRBV5-1	-	TRBJ2-7	-	TGCGCCAGCAGCTTGGACCAGGGGAGTAACGACGAGCAGTACTTC	CASSLDQGSNDEQYF
TRBV19	-	TRBJ2-1	-	TGTGCCAGTAGTATAGTGGGTGCTGGGGGGCAGTTCTTC	CASSIVGAGGQFF
TRBV29-1	-	TRBJ2-2	-	TGCAGCGTTGATAGGGGGAACACCGGGGAGCTGTTTTTT	CSVDRGNTGELFF
TRBV7-9	-	TRBJ1-5	few	TGTGCCAGCAGCTTAGATACAGGACCTAGCAATCAGCCCCAGCATTTT	CASSLDTGPSNQPQHF
TRBV29-1	TRBD2	TRBJ2-2	-	TGCACCGCTCAGCGGGGCGCGAACACCGGGGAGCTGTTTTTT	CTAQRGANTGELFF
TRBV11-2	-	TRBJ2-5	-	TGTGCCAGCAGCCAAGGGACAAACCAAGAGACCCAGTACTTC	CASSQGTNQETQYF
TRBV5-6	TRBD2	TRBJ2-2	-	TGTGCCAGCAGCTTGGCCGCGGGGGCGAACACCGGGGAGCTGTTTTTT	CASSLAAGANTGELFF
TRBV4-1	-	TRBJ1-2	-	TGCGCCAGCAGCCAAGAAGGTAACGGCATCTATGGCTACACCTTC	CASSQEGNGIYGYTF
TRBV30	TRBD1	TRBJ1-6	-	TGTGCCTCGACCGGGACAGGAAGCGAATCACCCCTCCACTTT	CASTGTGSESPLHF
TRBV5-5	-	TRBJ1-1	-	TGTGCCAGCAGCTTGTTCAGAAACACTGAAGCTTTCTTT	CASSLFRNTEAFF
TRBV29-1	TRBD1	TRBJ1-2	-	TGCAGCGTTGAGGGACAGTTCTATGGCTACACCTTC	CSVEGQFYGYTF
TRBV29-1	-	TRBJ2-1	-	TGCAGCACTGCAAACAATGAGCAGTTCTTC	CSTANNEQFF
TRBV29-1	-	TRBJ2-3	-	TGCAGCGTTCCCAACCCCAGACGCACAGATACGCAGTATTTT	CSVPNPRRTDTQYF
TRBV27	-	TRBJ1-5	-	TGTGCCAGCAGTTTCAGTGGGGGACGGAGCAATCAGCCCCAGCATTTT	CASSFSGGRSNQPQHF
TRBV4-3	-	TRBJ1-6	-	TGCGCCAGCAGCCAAGACGGGTTTTATAATTCACCCCTCCACTTT	CASSQDGFYNSPLHF
TRBV7-2	-	TRBJ2-2	-	TGTGCCAGCAGTTCTCCTCCTCGGCCCAAAACCGGGGAGCTGTTTTTT	CASSSPPRPKTGELFF
TRBV11-2	-	TRBJ2-5	-	TGTGCCAGCAGCGGAAGCAGGGTCGAGACCCAGTACTTC	CASSGSRVETQYF
TRBV29-1	-	TRBJ1-2	-	TGCAGCGTTGGGGGGCAGAACTATGGCTACACCTTC	CSVGGQNYGYTF
TRBV10-3	-	TRBJ2-3	few	TGTGCCAGCAGTGAAGCAACAAAGACAGATACGCAGTATTTT	CASSEATKTDTQYF
TRBV6-1	-	TRBJ2-7	-	TGTGCCAGCAGTGACAGGTGGAGCTCCTACGAGCAGTACTTC	CASSDRWSSYEQYF
TRBV11-2	-	TRBJ2-3	-	TGTGCCAGCAGCTTAGGTGTGGTTTCGGGGAGCACAGATACGCAGTATTTT	CASSLGVVSGSTDTQYF
TRBV5-6	TRBD1	TRBJ2-2	-	TGTGCCAGCAGCTTTAGGACAGGGGCCACCGGGGAGCTGTTTTTT	CASSFRTGATGELFF
TRBV29-1	-	TRBJ2-7	few	TGCAGCGTTGTTGGCGGATACGAGCAGTACTTC	CSVVGGYEQYF
TRBV14	-	TRBJ1-2	-	TGTGCCAGCAGCCAAGACCGTGTCACCGGGACCGAATATGGCTACACCTTC	CASSQDRVTGTEYGYTF
TRBV7-8	-	TRBJ2-2	-	TGTGCCAGCAGCTTACTGGATAACGCCGGGGAGCTGTTTTTT	CASSLLDNAGELFF
TRBV9	-	TRBJ1-4	-	TGTGCCAGCAGCGTTACACCGTCAACTAATGAAAAACTGTTTTTT	CASSVTPSTNEKLFF
TRBV29-1	-	TRBJ1-2	-	TGCAGCGTTTCGGAAGGGGCCTATGGCTACACCTTC	CSVSEGAYGYTF
TRBV14	TRBD2	TRBJ2-1	many	TGTGCCAGCAGCCCCACCAGCGGGGGGGCGGGGGAGCAGTTCTTC	CASSPTSGGAGEQFF
TRBV5-5	-	TRBJ2-7	few	TGTGCCAGCAGCTTGATAAACTTGGGATTTAGCGACGAGCAGTACTTC	CASSLINLGFSDEQYF